This T cell receptor beta chain was obtained from a study of cytomegalovirus exposure and HLA in healthy donors listed by TCRdb under 2017. The study in broad terms: In an earlier analysis of around 540 of the donors, roughly 300 Gb of sequence data and 120 million or so unique TCR beta sequences from 180 million or so T cells were reported. About 320 gigabases of sequencing data and approximately 80 million unique TCR sequences were included in an early release covering around 600 HLA-typed donors. The genetic ancestry cluster associated with self-reported Caucasian donors included 81% of the 398 genotyped donors. The study aimed to test whether signatures of past pathogen exposure could be identified by cataloging public T cell receptors. The study used immunosequencing to profile the T cell repertoires of under 700 subjects and linked those repertoires to cytomegalovirus serostatus. In addition to the first cohort of 650 to 800 subjects, a separate validation cohort of approximately 110 different subjects was used. To predict cytomegalovirus infection status, the study combined high-throughput TCR immunosequencing, statistical association of individual TCRs with disease status, and machine learning. In a later analysis, previously published TCR beta repertoires from about 670 donors were re-analyzed and high-resolution HLA genotyping was added so that TCR occurrence patterns could be studied. In the later analysis, no new phenotypic data were used to find candidate immune exposures; instead, reliance was placed on TCR beta sequences and their occurrence across donors. In an earlier analysis of 550 to 700 of the donors, high-throughput TCR beta sequencing was used to judge whether each TCR beta V gene segment behaved as functional or pseudogenic. Donor age, sex, ethnicity and CMV serostatus were collected together with the repertoire data. Genome-wide SNP genotypes for about 55% of the roughly 670 donors were used in a later genetic analysis, which treated that subset as a discovery cohort. Every discovery cohort repertoire had been produced on one sequencing platform. HLA typing included class I and class II loci at four-digit resolution. Typing coverage varied by locus: roughly 629-630 donors for A, B, C, DRB1 and DQB1; about 520 for DQA1; over 600 for DPA1; around 450 for DPB1. Four or five DR-DQ haplotypes were handled as single units for association and clustering because linkage in the cohort was strong. On average, around 240,000 unique TCR beta nucleotide sequences were sequenced per donor among more than 350 genotyped donors of the cohort, with 15% to 20% of those sequences being non-productive.

The cohort consisted of 650 to 700 healthy bone marrow donors. All cohort members were sampled while nominally healthy, although unrecorded immune exposures were likely present. The donor tested CMV seropositive and was one of the 289 seropositive cohort members. A peripheral blood sample was provided by each donor, and peripheral blood mononuclear cells were used for TCR beta sequencing. The Qiagen DNeasy Blood Extraction Kit was used to extract genomic DNA from the blood cell samples. On this clone: Its antigen has not been determined. Per-base qualities were not stored, and no clone one base away is much larger.

The germline V and J ends show losses of 4 bases and 12 bases respectively, and no gene match explains 12 bases of the junction. The cysteine opens and the phenylalanine closes a CDR3 of 15 amino acids. The kept DNA is CDR3 alone, 45 bases in frame from the first base. The germline V gene (reference sequence) gives CDR1 as SGHAT and CDR2 as FQDESV. Library method: the immunoSEQ multiplex PCR assay. For the multiplex PCR, a mixture combining 60 forward primers for TCR Vbeta segments and 13 reverse primers for TCR Jbeta segments was used. The CDR3 region of rearranged TCR beta genes was amplified from genomic DNA by a multiplex PCR assay. On the Illumina HiSeq System, the amplified TCR beta libraries were sequenced as 87-base-pair reads. Regarding the original processing steps: In a later analysis, roughly 80 million unique TCR beta chains were counted across the 500 to 850 repertoires, and approximately 11 million of these chains were shared by at least two donors. Raw reads were error-corrected and collapsed into unique sequences by a nearest-neighbor algorithm in which closely related sequences were merged to remove PCR and sequencing errors. Alignment of CDR3 sequences to IMGT reference sequences was used to assign V, D and J gene segments. For a sequence to be retained, at least a six-nucleotide match to both a V gene segment and a J gene segment was required. A rearrangement counted as productive if the CDR3 had no stop codons and remained in frame with V and J, and every other rearrangement counted as non-productive. Following IMGT convention, CDR3 was defined as the stretch from the second conserved V-encoded cysteine to the conserved J-encoded phenylalanine. The earlier analysis of some 540 of the donors excluded any sequence lacking an unambiguous match to a single V gene segment. An earlier analysis of about 590 of the donors classified V segments as functional when productive rearrangements were above 56.7% and as segregating when the standard deviation between donors was above 5%. To diagnose cytomegalovirus status from the catalog of TCR beta chain sequences, a statistical classification framework was built. V and J gene assignment, in a later analysis, came from comparing TCR nucleotide sequences with IMGT/GENE-DB human TR gene sequences. A later analysis assigned CDR3 sequences and most-parsimonious VDJ recombination scenarios with the TCRdist pipeline. In a later analysis, each TCR beta chain was defined by its CDR3 amino acid sequence together with its V-gene family, and reads lacking a unique V-gene family were excluded. To address suspected cross-contamination and a sequencing artifact, a later analysis removed 550 to 750 highly shared, low-generation-probability nucleotide sequences. In a later analysis, a clonal expansion index was calculated for each public chain from normalized within-repertoire ranks of inferred template counts. In a later analysis, generation probabilities were computed with a VDJ recombination model fitted to out-of-frame rearrangements, and the resulting probabilities were checked against IGoR. Hypergeometric tests were used in a later analysis to score TCR-TCR, TCR-HLA and TCR-CMV co-occurrence, with a repertoire-size bias correction applied to the TCR pairs. To estimate false discovery rates, a later analysis permuted the HLA or CMV assignments 20 times. In a later analysis, co-occurring TCRs were grouped using DBSCAN, with TCRdist sequence similarity added in when clustering inside HLA-allele-positive subsets. Repertoires with fewer than 30,000 or more than 120,000 public chains, plus five repertoires with anomalous nucleotide sharing, were excluded from co-occurrence clustering. TCRdb took over this immuneACCESS table, retaining in-frame rearrangements with V and J assigned. Such tables are incomplete; in checked studies, under half of the missing clones stem from an unresolved V gene, and the remainder is unexplained. The V and J calls and the clone size are those of that table, but D and trimming were determined from the DNA. The sample includes 100,000 or so clones, with over 75% observed a single time. Roughly 9.2% of the sample goes to the ten largest clones.

Findings and caveats that apply to the study as a whole: Specific HLA alleles were associated with 15,000 to 20,000 TCR beta sequences at a false discovery rate of 0.05 in a later analysis. HLA typing was unavailable for some donors at each locus, so association tests used only the typed subset. The authors suggested that the approach could potentially be extended to other disease states and immunological phenotypes. In a later analysis, several top co-occurrence clusters were reported to appear linked to parvovirus B19, influenza, CMV and Epstein-Barr virus. A later genetic analysis associated a missense DCLRE1C variant with V-gene and J-gene trimming of TCR beta chains, and an independent cohort replicated the association. When HLA alleles, especially DR and DQ, strongly co-occurred, attributing TCR associations to individual alleles was difficult. For the cohort, immune exposure information was limited to CMV serostatus. In a later analysis, HLA-associated TCR beta chains were found to be more clonally expanded and to have lower generation probabilities than equally common non-associated chains. A further reported finding was that TCR beta sequences accurately predicted the HLA-A and HLA-B alleles for most subjects in the first cohort. Correlated functional status among segregating V segments might reflect linkage disequilibrium, but an unknown experimental factor could not be ruled out. In this cohort, only TCR beta chains were sequenced, and detectable features were limited by the absence of alpha or paired-chain data. Roughly uniform sequencing depth across donors was assumed in presence/absence analyses, although this assumption may not hold. The sequencing pipeline was judged likely to have produced a cluster of highly shared sequence variants as a technical artifact. Cytomegalovirus status was reported to be diagnosed by the classifier with high specificity and sensitivity in both the original and validation cohorts. In a later analysis, the rate of TCR association differed among HLA loci, with DRB1 alleles having the most associated TCRs and HLA-C alleles having the fewest. Some IMGT-functional V segments, including TRBV6-2 and TRBV6-3, could not be told apart with the 87-base-pair reads, so those segments were excluded. According to a later genetic analysis, donors in an Asian-associated ancestry cluster had fewer N-insertions in productive TCRs than the roughly 700-donor mean. In an earlier analysis of some 540 of the donors, most TCR beta V segments appeared in productive rearrangements about 87% or about 30% of the time, broadly matching IMGT annotations. Three of the identified cytomegalovirus-associated TCR beta chains were confirmed in vitro to be specific for cytomegalovirus antigens. Because counts were too low, about 15 rarely observed V segments, including chromosome 9 orphons, were left out of the earlier analysis of 587 of the donors. In the study, roughly 160 TCR beta chains were listed as associated with cytomegalovirus. Most CMV-associated TCR beta chains appeared to be HLA-restricted in a later analysis, and the HLA associations seemed to be driven largely by CMV exposure. Most TCR sequences were observed very rarely across donors, whereas some public TCRs were present in many individuals.

This clonotype was sampled from a woman in her thirties or forties in good health and CMV-seropositive. The specimen sequenced was PBMCs. The sequence links TRBV11-1 to TRBJ2-1; TRBD1 lines up with 10 middle nucleotides. The DNA is TGTGCCAGCAGCTCTCGCGGGACAGGGGTCCTCGGGCAGTTCTTC. It translates as CASSSRGTGVLGQFF. With the rest looked up from the reference TRBV11-1 and TRBJ2-1 genes rather than sequenced, the full variable domain is EAEVAQSPRYKITEKSQAVAFWCDPISGHATLYWYRQILGQGPELLVQFQDESVVDDSQLPKDRFSAERLKGVDSTLKIQPAELGDSAMYLCASSSRGTGVLGQFFGPGTRLTVL.